A single sample is the source of the 31 T cell receptor beta chains below, sequenced in a study of regulatory T cells in long-lasting Graves disease. To make TCR beta libraries, researchers used iRepertoire HTBI primers and Arm-PCR of CDR3 regions. One entry per CDR3 protein results from TCRdb running MiXCR on the multiplex PCR reads. The sample records roughly 520,000 distinct CDR3 sequences, around 12% being singletons. Specified time point: newly diagnosed GD, antithyroid drugs for less than 3 months. Preparation of the TCR library used RNA extracted from PBMCs. These data are also associated with another study on T cells in Graves' hyperthyroidism and ophthalmopathy.

The source material was peripheral blood mononuclear cells (PBMCs), sampled at new diagnosis, from a patient treated with antithyroid drugs. The receptors originated from a woman aged 25 to 39 with Graves disease.

V usage is TRBV10-3 and J usage is TRBJ2-2; D possibly corresponds to TRBD1 (6 bases). CDR1 and CDR2 from the germline V gene are ENHRY and SYGVKD. This CDR3 region has 15 residues. Trimming cost V 7 bases and J 0 bases, with 12 bases left between them. CDR3 loop: CAIKGQRANTGELFF. Here the CDR3 DNA reads TGTGCCATCAAAGGACAGCGCGCGAACACCGGGGAGCTGTTTTTT.

Only a few counts were recorded for this clonotype. The genes are TRBV29-1 and TRBJ1-1; perhaps TRBD1 as D (6 bases). The CDR3 is 13 amino acids. The V gene lost 6 bases and the J gene lost 3 bases, with 14 bases spanning the gap. Germline V gene sequence: CDR1 SQVTM, CDR2 ANQGSEA. Here the CDR3 reads CSVPGTFDTEAFF. CDR3 coding DNA: TGCAGCGTCCCCGGGACATTTGACACTGAAGCTTTCTTT.

This clonotype was recorded a few times. CDR3 bases: TGTGCCTGGTCGTTCGGGCCATCTAATGAAAAACTGTTTTTT. Protein: CAWSFGPSNEKLFF. The chain couples TRBV30 to TRBJ1-4; D is unresolved. Between the trimmed V and J ends, which lost 5 bases and 3 bases, there was a span of 13 bases. CDR3 length equals 14 residues. From germline, CDR1 is GTSNPN and CDR2 SVGIG (reference sequence).

This clonotype was detected many times. The J gene is TRBJ1-2, the V gene TRBV12-3 or TRBV12-4, with TRBD1 matching 7 bases. Trimming took 4 bases from V and 7 from J; bases not matched to a gene: 3. The CDR3 contains 12 residues. CDR3 in DNA: TGTGCCAGCAGTTCCTCAGGGGGTGGCTACACCTTC. Translated, it gives CASSSSGGGYTF.

This chain joins TRBV5-4 and TRBJ2-6; D is ambiguous. From germline, CDR1 is SGHNT and CDR2 YYREEE (reference sequence). The V gene lost 0 bases and the J gene lost 0 bases, with 7 bases spanning the gap. This CDR3 spans 16 amino acids. Written as DNA, the CDR3 is TGTGCCAGCAGCTTGGCTCTTCTCTCTGGGGCCAACGTCCTGACTTTC. It codes for CASSLALLSGANVLTF.

This clonotype was seen at least ten times. The chain links TRBV12-3 or TRBV12-4 to TRBJ2-1; tentatively, D is TRBD2 (7 bases). Trimming cost V 3 bases and J 10 bases, with 16 bases left between them. The CDR3 covers 14 residues. The CDR3, as DNA: TGTGCCAGCAGTTTGATGGGGGGGCCAGGGGAGCAGTTCTTC. This translates into CASSLMGGPGEQFF.

This clonotype was seen more than once but under ten times. CDR3 in DNA: TGTGCCAGCTCACCGGGGTTGGGGGTGGGCAATCAGCCCCAGCATTTT. This codes for CASSPGLGVGNQPQHF. The chain combines TRBV18 with TRBJ1-5, with a possible D match to TRBD1 (5 bases). The germline V gene has CDR1 KGHSH and CDR2 LQKENI. CDR3 length: 16 residues. The V end lost 3 bases, the J end lost 2 bases, and 14 bases lay between the germline ends.

The table lists this clonotype with a few counts. This chain connects TRBV11-3 to TRBJ2-1, with 12 positions matching TRBD2. V was pared by 7 bases and J by 0 bases, with 4 bases of the junction left unmatched. The CDR3 spans 16 residues. Germline loops: CDR1 SGHNT, CDR2 YENEEA. This CDR3 reads CASTGTSGSSYNEQFF. CDR3 nucleotides: TGTGCCAGCACCGGGACTAGCGGGTCCTCCTACAATGAGCAGTTCTTC.

The table lists this clonotype with a few counts. DNA for the CDR3: TGCGCCAGCAGCCATGAGACAGGGGCGAACACTGAAGCTTTCTTT. It codes for CASSHETGANTEAFF. The chain links TRBV4-1 to TRBJ1-1; 8 nucleotides align to TRBD1. Trimming at V came to 3 bases and at J to 1 base, leaving 4 bases not matched to a gene. Germline loops: CDR1 MGHRA, CDR2 YSYEKL. The CDR3 runs 15 residues.

The J gene is TRBJ2-7, the V gene TRBV28, with 11 positions matching TRBD2. This CDR3 comprises 18 residues. Germline V gene data show CDR1 as MDHEN and CDR2 as SYDVKM. V lost 1 base to trimming and J lost 2 bases; unmatched junction nucleotides: 10. The CDR3 bases are TGTGCCAGCAGTTTATATCCAAGTACGACTAGCGGGACCTACGAGCAGTACTTC. Its protein product is CASSLYPSTTSGTYEQYF.

V is TRBV7-2 and J is TRBJ2-6; D remains ambiguous. This CDR3 comprises 18 residues. Trimming left V 2 bases short and J 0 bases short, with 14 bases between. Germline V gene sequence: CDR1 SGHTA, CDR2 FQGNSA. CDR3 DNA: TGTGCCAGCAGCTTAATGGCCGGGTTGGGCTCTGGGGCCAACGTCCTGACTTTC. It codes for CASSLMAGLGSGANVLTF.

This clonotype was seen many times. The chain recombines TRBV28 with TRBJ2-7; D tentatively reads TRBD1 or TRBD2 (5 bases each). Trimming left V 8 bases short and J 2 bases short, with 19 bases between. Germline V CDR1 and CDR2: MDHEN, SYDVKM. The CDR3 extends over 15 amino acids. CDR3 DNA sequence: TGTGCCAGCCGGGGCCGGGTGGGGTCGCCCTACGAGCAGTACTTC. Translation: CASRGRVGSPYEQYF. Full variable domain (outside the CDR3, taken from reference TRBV28 and TRBJ2-7): DVKVTQSSRYLVKRTGEKVFLECVQDMDHENMFWYRQDPGLGLRLIYFSYDVKMKEKGDIPEGYSVSREKKERFSLILESASTNQTSMYLCASRGRVGSPYEQYFGPGTRLTVT.

Ten or more counts support this clonotype. This chain uses TRBV6-2 or TRBV6-3 with TRBJ2-7; TRBD1 or TRBD2 may be the D gene (5 bases each). This CDR3 comprises 16 residues. V was pared by 5 bases and J by 6 bases, with 23 bases between. Germline CDR1 MNHEY, CDR2 SVGEGT. CDR3 loop: CASSDDGAHPGSEQYF. The CDR3 DNA is TGTGCCAGCAGTGATGACGGGGCTCACCCGGGGTCCGAGCAGTACTTC.

This clonotype was seen a few times. The gene calls are TRBV20-1 and TRBJ2-4; 7 nucleotides match TRBD2. Germline values: CDR1 DFQATT, CDR2 SNEGSKA (reference sequence). Losses at the gene ends were 3 bases for V and 1 base for J; bases not matched to a gene: 6. The CDR3 length is 15 residues. The CDR3 here is CSASVSAGAKNIQYF. The DNA for the CDR3 is TGCAGTGCTAGTGTCTCAGCGGGGGCCAAAAACATTCAGTACTTC.

Only a few counts were recorded for this clonotype. CDR3 residues: CASSIDHRVFAGANVLTF. In nucleotides, the CDR3 is TGTGCCAGTAGTATAGATCACAGGGTTTTTGCTGGGGCCAACGTCCTGACTTTC. V usage is TRBV19 and J usage is TRBJ2-6; perhaps TRBD1 as D (6 bases). This CDR3 has 18 amino acids. Trimming took off 0 bases at V and 2 bases at J, with 14 bases between the two ends. Per germline, CDR1 LNHDA and CDR2 SQIVND (reference sequence).

This clonotype was observed many times. The rearrangement joins TRBV10-3 to TRBJ2-2; D is undetermined. CDR3 size: 17 residues. Looked up from germline, CDR1 is ENHRY and CDR2 is SYGVKD. V was cut by 0 bases and J by 3 bases, with 14 bases left in between. CDR3 sequence reads: CAISESSVPKYTGELFF. The CDR3 DNA follows: TGTGCCATCAGTGAGTCATCGGTACCTAAATACACCGGGGAGCTGTTTTTT.

The chain is built from TRBV20-1 and TRBJ2-1; tentatively, D is TRBD2 (5 bases). This CDR3 region has 14 residues. Deletions cut 6 bases from V and 6 bases from J, with 18 bases between. Germline loops: CDR1 DFQATT, CDR2 SNEGSKA (reference sequence). The CDR3 coding sequence is TGCAGTGCCCACCCCCCCACGGGGTCCAATGAGCAGTTCTTC. Protein product: CSAHPPTGSNEQFF.

As regards this clonotype: The junction shows a germline mismatch at one end, possibly a read error. The J gene is TRBJ2-2, the V gene TRBV24-1; 8 bases line up with TRBD1. The length of the CDR3 is 14 residues. The V gene's germline CDR1 is KGHDR and CDR2 SFDVKD. The CDR3, as DNA: TGTGCCACCGAGGGGACAGGTTACACCAGGGAGCTGTTTTTT. It codes for CATEGTGYTRELFF.

A few counts support this clonotype. The genes are TRBV6-1 and TRBJ2-1; no reliable D call. The CDR3 totals 15 residues. With 2 bases removed from V and 12 bases from J, the gap between germline ends came to 20 bases. CDR1 MNHNS and CDR2 SASEGT come from the germline V gene. The CDR3 is CASSERAVLTQTQFF. The DNA of the CDR3 is TGTGCCAGCAGTGAAAGGGCAGTACTAACGCAAACGCAGTTCTTC.

The V gene is TRBV7-3, the J gene TRBJ2-5; the D gene is possibly TRBD1 (6 bases). The V gene's germline CDR1 is SGHTA and CDR2 FQGTGA. The CDR3 loop spans 15 amino acids. V shed 5 bases and J shed 3 bases, with 16 bases lying between them. The CDR3 sequence is CASSLTGTRKETQYF. The CDR3, as DNA: TGTGCCAGCAGCCTCACCGGGACAAGAAAAGAGACCCAGTACTTC.

This clonotype was detected ten times or more. V gene TRBV4-1 combines with J gene TRBJ2-7; possible D gene TRBD1, 6 bases. CDR1 MGHRA and CDR2 YSYEKL come from the germline V gene. With 4 bases removed from V and 4 bases from J, the gap between germline ends came to 14 bases. The length of the CDR3 is 14 residues. The DNA of the CDR3 is TGCGCCAGCAGCCTACCTGGACAGAAGTACGAGCAGTACTTC. Translating gives CASSLPGQKYEQYF.

This clonotype was counted ten times or more. The V and J genes are TRBV9 and TRBJ2-1; tentatively, D is TRBD1 (5 bases). Germline CDR1 reads SGDLS; CDR2 reads YYNGEE. The CDR3 is 16 amino acids. V shed 3 bases and J shed 0 bases, with 13 bases lying between them. This CDR3 reads CASSGGRRPSYNEQFF. The CDR3 DNA is TGTGCCAGCAGCGGGGGCCGGCGGCCCTCCTACAATGAGCAGTTCTTC.

This clonotype was seen only a few times. Given a much more abundant clone one base away, this may be a read error. The J gene is TRBJ2-7, the V gene TRBV11-2; TRBD1 aligns across 8 bases. Germline CDR1 and CDR2: SGHAT and FQNNGV. The V and J ends lost 6 bases and 5 bases, in that order; junction bases with no gene match: 12. The CDR3 spans 15 residues. The CDR3 is CASSEPGQDSHEQYF. CDR3 nucleotide sequence: TGTGCCAGCAGTGAGCCGGGACAGGATTCCCACGAGCAGTACTTC.

This clonotype was observed a handful of times. The V call is TRBV7-9, the J call TRBJ2-1; 7 bases fit TRBD1. The CDR3 is 12 residues long. Looked up from germline, CDR1 is SEHNR and CDR2 is FQNEAQ (reference sequence). V dropped 9 bases and J dropped 5; count of bases not matched to a gene: 4. CDR3 nucleotides: TGTGCCAGTAGGGGGCCCCACAATGAGCAGTTCTTC. Amino acid sequence: CASRGPHNEQFF.

This clonotype was seen many times. J is TRBJ2-7 and V is TRBV20-1; D gene uncertain. The CDR3 has 14 residues. Germline CDR1 reads DFQATT; CDR2 reads SNEGSKA (reference sequence). Trimming cost V 0 bases and J 7 bases, with 16 bases left between them. The CDR3 nucleotides read TGCAGTGCTAGAGATCTCGCTTCTCGAAAAGAGCAGTACTTC. It yields the protein CSARDLASRKEQYF.

The chain couples TRBV20-1 to TRBJ1-5, with D maybe TRBD1 (5 bases). Germline CDR1 and CDR2: DFQATT and SNEGSKA (reference sequence). The CDR3 sequence is 11 residues long. The V end was cut by 6 bases, the J end by 11 bases, with 14 bases between. The CDR3 DNA reads as TGCAGTGCCTGGGACGGGGTAACCCAGCATTTT. Its protein is CSAWDGVTQHF.

This clonotype was detected ten times or more. The chain uses TRBV27 and TRBJ2-7; 9 nucleotides match TRBD2. The CDR3 is 14 amino acids. Unmatched junction bases numbered 9, after V lost 6 bases and J lost 6 bases. Germline CDR1 reads MNHEY; CDR2 reads SMNVEV (reference sequence). CDR3 sequence: CASSLGLALGEQYF. The CDR3, as DNA: TGTGCCAGCAGCTTGGGACTAGCTTTGGGCGAGCAGTACTTC.

This clonotype was observed at least ten times. The CDR3 DNA follows: TGTGCCAGCAGTAGGACGGGGAGCTCTGGAAACACCATATATTTT. Encoded protein: CASSRTGSSGNTIYF. This chain connects TRBV6-1 to TRBJ1-3; D gene uncertain. V was shortened by 5 bases and J by 0 bases, with 11 bases between the two germline ends. CDR3 length equals 15 residues. The germline V gene encodes CDR1 MNHNS and CDR2 SASEGT.

The sample holds many counts of this clonotype. V usage is TRBV6-5 and J usage is TRBJ1-2, with D tentatively TRBD1 (6 bases). The V end lost 6 bases, the J end lost 6 bases, and 17 bases lay between the germline ends. The germline CDR1 and CDR2 sequences are MNHEY and SVGAGI. The CDR3 contains 14 residues. The CDR3 DNA is TGTGCCAGCAGATACACAGGGAGGGAGGATGGCTACACCTTC. Its translation: CASRYTGREDGYTF.

V usage is TRBV4-1 and J usage is TRBJ2-7, with 7 bases aligning to TRBD2. This CDR3 contains 17 residues. CDR1 is MGHRA and CDR2 is YSYEKL in the germline V gene. V lost 4 bases to trimming and J lost 2 bases; unmatched junction nucleotides: 14. The DNA of the CDR3 is TGCGCCAGCAGCCGCATCCCCTTCCCAGCGGGAACCTACGAGCAGTACTTC. Translating it yields CASSRIPFPAGTYEQYF.

The table lists this clonotype with many counts. The CDR3 region is CASSQDPTAGTQYF. DNA of the CDR3: TGTGCCAGCAGCCAAGACCCGACGGCGGGTACGCAGTATTTT. V gene TRBV3-1 combines with J gene TRBJ2-3; TRBD2 is a possible D gene (5 bases). Per the germline V gene, CDR1 is LGHDT and CDR2 is YNNKEL (reference sequence). CDR3 size: 14 residues. V was trimmed by 0 bases and J by 8 bases, leaving 12 bases between them.